This TCR beta chain was sequenced during a study of response to subunit inactivated influenza vaccine. This clonotype has a handful of counts. TCRdb re-called the RT-PCR reads with MiXCR, one entry per CDR3 protein. The table lists 610,000 or so distinct CDR3 sequences, about 14% of them singletons, with around 10% in the top ten. The source of this sequence is a man aged 50-60 years who received an inactivated influenza vaccine. The material was PBMCs from blood, obtained 12 days after vaccination.

The CDR3 region is CASSLRDRGIGKETQYF. In DNA form, the CDR3 reads TGTGCCAGCAGCTTGAGGGACAGGGGAATAGGAAAAGAGACCCAGTACTTC. The chain joins TRBV7-8 to TRBJ2-5; 10 bases map to TRBD1. CDR1 is SGHVS, CDR2 FQNEAQ, per germline. This CDR3 has 17 amino acids. With 3 bases clipped from V and 3 bases from J, the junction kept 10 bases outside the gene matches.